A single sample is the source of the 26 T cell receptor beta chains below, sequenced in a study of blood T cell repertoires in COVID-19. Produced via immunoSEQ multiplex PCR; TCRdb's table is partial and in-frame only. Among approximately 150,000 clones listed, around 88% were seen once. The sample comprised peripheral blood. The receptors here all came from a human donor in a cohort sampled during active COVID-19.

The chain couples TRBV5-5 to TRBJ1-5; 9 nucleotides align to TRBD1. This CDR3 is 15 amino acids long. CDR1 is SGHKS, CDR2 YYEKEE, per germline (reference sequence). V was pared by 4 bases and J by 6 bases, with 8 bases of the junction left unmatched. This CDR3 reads CASSPQGAAGQPQHF. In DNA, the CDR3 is TGTGCCAGCAGCCCACAGGGGGCGGCGGGTCAGCCCCAGCATTTT. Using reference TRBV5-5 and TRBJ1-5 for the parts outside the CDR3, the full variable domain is DAGVTQSPTHLIKTRGQQVTLRCSPISGHKSVSWYQQVLGQGPQFIFQYYEKEERGRGNFPDRFSARQFPNYSSELNVNALLLGDSALYLCASSPQGAAGQPQHFGDGTRLSIL.

The CDR3, as DNA: TGCGCCAGCAGCTGGGGCAGGGAGGGGCAGTACTTC. Translating gives CASSWGREGQYF. The V and J genes are TRBV5-1 and TRBJ2-5; 7 positions match TRBD2. The germline gives CDR1 SGHRS, CDR2 YFSETQ. The CDR3 totals 12 residues. After removal of 3 bases from V and 11 bases from J, the junction contained 7 bases not matched to a gene.

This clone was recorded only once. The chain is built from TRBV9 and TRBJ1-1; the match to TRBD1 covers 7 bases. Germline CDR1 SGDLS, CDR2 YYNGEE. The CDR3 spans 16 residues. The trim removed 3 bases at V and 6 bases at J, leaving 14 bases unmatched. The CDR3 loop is CASSEPAGRGWAEAFF. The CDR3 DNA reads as TGTGCCAGCAGCGAGCCCGCTGGCAGGGGGTGGGCTGAAGCTTTCTTT.

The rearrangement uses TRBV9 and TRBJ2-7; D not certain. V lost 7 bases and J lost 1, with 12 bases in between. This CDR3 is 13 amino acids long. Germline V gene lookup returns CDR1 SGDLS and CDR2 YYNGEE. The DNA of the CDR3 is TGTGCCAGCGGGCCCGGCAGTTCCTACGAGCAGTACTTC. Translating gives CASGPGSSYEQYF.

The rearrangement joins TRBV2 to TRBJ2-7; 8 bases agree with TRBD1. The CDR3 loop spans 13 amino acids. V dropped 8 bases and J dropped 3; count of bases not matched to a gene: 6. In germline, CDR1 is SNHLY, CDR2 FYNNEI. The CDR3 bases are TGTGCCAGCGGACAGGGAATAGGCTACGAGCAGTACTTC. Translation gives CASGQGIGYEQYF.

CDR3 sequence reads: CASRRGSSYEQYF. The DNA for the CDR3 is TGTGCCAGCCGAAGGGGATCGTCCTACGAGCAGTACTTC. The rearrangement links TRBV11-3 to TRBJ2-7, with D possibly being TRBD1 (5 bases). V was shortened by 8 bases and J by 1 base, with 12 bases between the two germline ends. The germline CDR1 and CDR2 sequences are SGHNT and YENEEA. The CDR3 loop spans 13 amino acids.

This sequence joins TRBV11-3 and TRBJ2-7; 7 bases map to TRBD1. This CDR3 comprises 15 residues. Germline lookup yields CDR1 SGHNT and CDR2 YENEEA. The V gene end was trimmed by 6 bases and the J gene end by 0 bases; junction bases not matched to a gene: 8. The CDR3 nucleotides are TGTGCCAGCAGGACAAACAGGGGCAGCTCCTACGAGCAGTACTTC. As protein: CASRTNRGSSYEQYF.

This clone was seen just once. CDR3 sequence reads: CATEIDEQYF. In DNA, the CDR3 is TGTGCCACCGAGATAGACGAGCAGTACTTC. The chain combines TRBV19 with TRBJ2-7; D remains ambiguous. V was trimmed by 10 bases and J by 5 bases, leaving 9 bases between them. Germline V gives CDR1 LNHDA, CDR2 SQIVND (reference sequence). This CDR3 comprises 10 residues.

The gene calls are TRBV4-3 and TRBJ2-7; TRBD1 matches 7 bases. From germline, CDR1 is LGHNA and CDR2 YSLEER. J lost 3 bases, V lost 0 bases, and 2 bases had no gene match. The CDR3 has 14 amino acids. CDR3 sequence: CASSQEAGGYEQYF. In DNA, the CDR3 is TGCGCCAGCAGCCAAGAAGCAGGGGGCTACGAGCAGTACTTC.

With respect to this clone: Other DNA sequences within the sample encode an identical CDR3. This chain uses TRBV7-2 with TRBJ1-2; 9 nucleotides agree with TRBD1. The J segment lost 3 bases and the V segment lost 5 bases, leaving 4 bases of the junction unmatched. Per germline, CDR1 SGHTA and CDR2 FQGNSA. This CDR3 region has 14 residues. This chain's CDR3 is CASSRDRADYGYTF. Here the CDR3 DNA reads TGTGCCAGCAGCCGGGACAGGGCCGACTATGGCTACACCTTC.

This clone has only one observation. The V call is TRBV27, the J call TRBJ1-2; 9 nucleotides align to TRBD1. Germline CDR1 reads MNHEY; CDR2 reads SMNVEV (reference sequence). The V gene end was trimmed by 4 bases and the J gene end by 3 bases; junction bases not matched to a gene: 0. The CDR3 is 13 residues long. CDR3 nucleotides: TGTGCCAGCAGTTGGACAGGGGACTATGGCTACACCTTC. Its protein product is CASSWTGDYGYTF.

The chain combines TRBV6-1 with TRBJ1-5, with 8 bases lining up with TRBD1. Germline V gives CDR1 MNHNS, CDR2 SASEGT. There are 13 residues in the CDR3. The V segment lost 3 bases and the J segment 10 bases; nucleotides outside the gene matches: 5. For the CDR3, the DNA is TGTGCCAGCAGTGACAGGGGGCCCCTTCCCCAGCATTTT. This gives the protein CASSDRGPLPQHF.

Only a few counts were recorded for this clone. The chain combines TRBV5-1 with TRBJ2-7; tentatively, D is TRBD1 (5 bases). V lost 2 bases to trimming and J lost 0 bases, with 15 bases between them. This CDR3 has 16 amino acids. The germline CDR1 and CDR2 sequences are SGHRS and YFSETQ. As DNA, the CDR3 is TGCGCCAGCAGCTTACTATCAGGGCCAAGCTCCTACGAGCAGTACTTC. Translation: CASSLLSGPSSYEQYF.

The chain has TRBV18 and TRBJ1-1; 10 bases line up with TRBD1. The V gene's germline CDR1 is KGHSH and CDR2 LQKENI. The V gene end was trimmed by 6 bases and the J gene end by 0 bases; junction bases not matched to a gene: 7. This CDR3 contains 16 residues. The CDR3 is CASSQGTGVMNTEAFF. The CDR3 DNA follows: TGTGCCAGCTCTCAAGGGACAGGGGTCATGAACACTGAAGCTTTCTTT. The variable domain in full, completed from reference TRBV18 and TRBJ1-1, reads NAGVMQNPRHLVRRRGQEARLRCSPMKGHSHVYWYRQLPEEGLKFMVYLQKENIIDESGMPKERFSAEFPKEGPSILRIQQVVRGDSAAYFCASSQGTGVMNTEAFFGQGTRLTVV.

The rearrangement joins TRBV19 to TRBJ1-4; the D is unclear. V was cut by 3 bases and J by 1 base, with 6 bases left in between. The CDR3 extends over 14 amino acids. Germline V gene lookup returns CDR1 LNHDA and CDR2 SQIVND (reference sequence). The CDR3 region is CASSIGVTNEKLFF. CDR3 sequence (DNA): TGTGCCAGTAGTATCGGGGTAACTAATGAAAAACTGTTTTTT.

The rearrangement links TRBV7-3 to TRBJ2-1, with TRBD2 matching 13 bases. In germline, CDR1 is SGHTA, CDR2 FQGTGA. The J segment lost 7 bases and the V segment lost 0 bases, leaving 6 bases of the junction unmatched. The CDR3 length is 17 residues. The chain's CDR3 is CASSLTGRLAGGNEQFF. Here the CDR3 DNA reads TGTGCCAGCAGCTTAACGGGGAGACTAGCGGGAGGTAATGAGCAGTTCTTC.

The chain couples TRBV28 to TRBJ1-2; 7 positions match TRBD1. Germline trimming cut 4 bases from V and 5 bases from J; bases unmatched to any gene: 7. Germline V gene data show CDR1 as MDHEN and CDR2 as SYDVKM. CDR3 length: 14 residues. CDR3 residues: CASSSLRDRYGYTF. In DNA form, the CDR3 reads TGTGCCAGCAGTTCGCTAAGGGACAGATATGGCTACACCTTC.

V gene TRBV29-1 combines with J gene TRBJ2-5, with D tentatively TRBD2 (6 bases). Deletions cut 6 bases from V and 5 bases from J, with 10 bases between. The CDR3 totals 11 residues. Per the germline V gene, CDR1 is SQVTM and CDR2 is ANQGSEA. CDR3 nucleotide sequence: TGCAGCGTGCGGGATCCGGAGACCCAGTACTTC. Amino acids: CSVRDPETQYF. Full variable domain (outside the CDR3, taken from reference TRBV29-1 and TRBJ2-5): SAVISQKPSRDICQRGTSLTIQCQVDSQVTMMFWYRQQPGQSLTLIATANQGSEATYESGFVIDKFPISRPNLTFSTLTVSNMSPEDSSIYLCSVRDPETQYFGPGTRLLVL.

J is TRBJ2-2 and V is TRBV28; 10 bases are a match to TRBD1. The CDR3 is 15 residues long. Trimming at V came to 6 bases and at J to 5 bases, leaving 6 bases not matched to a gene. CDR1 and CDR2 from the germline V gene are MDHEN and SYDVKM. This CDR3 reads CASSGQGVSTGELFF. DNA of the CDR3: TGTGCCAGCAGCGGACAGGGGGTATCAACCGGGGAGCTGTTTTTT.

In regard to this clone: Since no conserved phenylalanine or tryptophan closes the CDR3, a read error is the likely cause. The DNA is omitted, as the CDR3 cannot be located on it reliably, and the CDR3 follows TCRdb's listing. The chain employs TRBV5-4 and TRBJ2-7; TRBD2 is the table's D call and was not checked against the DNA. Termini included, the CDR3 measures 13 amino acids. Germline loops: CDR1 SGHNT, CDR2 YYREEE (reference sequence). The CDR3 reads CASSLEVSGSTHL.

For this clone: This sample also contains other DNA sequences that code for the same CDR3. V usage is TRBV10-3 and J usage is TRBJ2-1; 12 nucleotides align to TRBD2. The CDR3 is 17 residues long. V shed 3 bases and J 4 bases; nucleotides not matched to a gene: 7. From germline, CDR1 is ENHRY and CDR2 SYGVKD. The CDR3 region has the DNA TGTGCCATCAGTGAAAGTTCGGGACTAGCGGGTTACAATGAGCAGTTCTTC. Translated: CAISESSGLAGYNEQFF.

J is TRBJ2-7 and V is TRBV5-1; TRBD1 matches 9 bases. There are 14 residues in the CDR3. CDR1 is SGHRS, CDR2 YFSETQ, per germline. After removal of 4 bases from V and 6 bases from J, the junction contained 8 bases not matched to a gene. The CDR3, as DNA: TGCGCCAGCAGCCCCGGGACAGGGAGAGGCGAGCAGTACTTC. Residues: CASSPGTGRGEQYF.

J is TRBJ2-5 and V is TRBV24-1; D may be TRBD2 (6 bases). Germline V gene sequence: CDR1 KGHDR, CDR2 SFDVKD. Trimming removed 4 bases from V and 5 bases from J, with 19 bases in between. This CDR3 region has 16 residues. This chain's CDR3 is CATSDPGRDPSETQYF. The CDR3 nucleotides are TGTGCCACCAGTGACCCCGGGAGAGACCCCTCGGAGACCCAGTACTTC.

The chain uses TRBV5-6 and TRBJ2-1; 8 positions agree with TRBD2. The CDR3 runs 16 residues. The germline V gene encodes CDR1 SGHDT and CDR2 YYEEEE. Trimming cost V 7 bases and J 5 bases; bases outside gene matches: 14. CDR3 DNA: TGTGCCAGCCACCGGGGGGGAGGATGGGATGACAATGAGCAGTTCTTC. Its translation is CASHRGGGWDDNEQFF.

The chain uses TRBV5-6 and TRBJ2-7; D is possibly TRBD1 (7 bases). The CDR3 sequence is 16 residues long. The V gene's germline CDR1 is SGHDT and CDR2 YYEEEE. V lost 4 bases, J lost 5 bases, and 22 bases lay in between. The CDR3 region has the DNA TGTGCCAGCAGCCACAGACCGACAGGGACTGGGAACGAGCAGTACTTC. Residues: CASSHRPTGTGNEQYF.

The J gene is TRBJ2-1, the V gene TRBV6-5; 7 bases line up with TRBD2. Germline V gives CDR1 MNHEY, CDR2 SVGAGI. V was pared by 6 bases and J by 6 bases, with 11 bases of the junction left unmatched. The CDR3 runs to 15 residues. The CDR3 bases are TGTGCCAGCAGCCACGACGGGAGGCCTGCCAATGAGCAGTTCTTC. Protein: CASSHDGRPANEQFF.